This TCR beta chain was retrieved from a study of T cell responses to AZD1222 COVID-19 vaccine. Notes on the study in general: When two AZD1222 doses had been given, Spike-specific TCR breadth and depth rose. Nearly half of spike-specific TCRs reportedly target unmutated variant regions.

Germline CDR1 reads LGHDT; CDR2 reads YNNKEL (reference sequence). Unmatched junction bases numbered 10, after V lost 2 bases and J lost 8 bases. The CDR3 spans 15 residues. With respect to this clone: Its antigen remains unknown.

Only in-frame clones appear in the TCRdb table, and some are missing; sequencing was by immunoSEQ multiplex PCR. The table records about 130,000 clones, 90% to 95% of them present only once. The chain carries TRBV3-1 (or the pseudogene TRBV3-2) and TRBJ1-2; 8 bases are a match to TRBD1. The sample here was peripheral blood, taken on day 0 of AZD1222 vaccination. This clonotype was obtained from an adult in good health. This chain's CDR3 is CASSQSAGQGGGYTF. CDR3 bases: TGTGCCAGCAGCCAATCAGCCGGACAGGGTGGAGGCTACACCTTC.